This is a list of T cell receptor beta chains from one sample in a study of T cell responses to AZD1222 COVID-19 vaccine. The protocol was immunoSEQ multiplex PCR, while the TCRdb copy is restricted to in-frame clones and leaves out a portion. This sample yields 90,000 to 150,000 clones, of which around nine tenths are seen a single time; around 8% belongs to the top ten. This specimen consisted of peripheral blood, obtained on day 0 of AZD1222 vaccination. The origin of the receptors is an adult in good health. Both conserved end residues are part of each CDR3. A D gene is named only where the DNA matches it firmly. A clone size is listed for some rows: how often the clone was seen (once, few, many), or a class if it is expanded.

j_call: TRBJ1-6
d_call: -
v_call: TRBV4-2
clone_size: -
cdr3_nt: TGTGCCAGCAGCCAAGGGGGAACACCCCTCCACTTT
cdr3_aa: CASSQGGTPLHF

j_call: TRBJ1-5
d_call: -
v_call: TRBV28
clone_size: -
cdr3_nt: TGTGCCAGCAGTTTAGCCACCTACAGGACCCATCAGCCCCAGCATTTT
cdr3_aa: CASSLATYRTHQPQHF

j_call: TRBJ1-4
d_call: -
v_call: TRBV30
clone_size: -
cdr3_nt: TGTGCCTGGGGGGGGACTTCTTGGACTAATGAAAAACTGTTTTTT
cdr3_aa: CAWGGTSWTNEKLFF

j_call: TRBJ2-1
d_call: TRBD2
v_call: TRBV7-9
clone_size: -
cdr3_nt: TGTGCCAGCAGCGCCCGAGGGACTAGCGGGAAGGGTACTCCGGATTTGTTCTTC
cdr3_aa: CASSARGTSGKGTPDLFF

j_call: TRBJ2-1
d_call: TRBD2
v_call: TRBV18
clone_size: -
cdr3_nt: TGTGCCAGCAAGAGGGTGGGAGGGCCCTCCTACAATGAGCAGTTCTTC
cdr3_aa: CASKRVGGPSYNEQFF

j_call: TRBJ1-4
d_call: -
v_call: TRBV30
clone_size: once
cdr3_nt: TGTGCCTGGAGTGTACGGGGAAAACTGTTTTTT
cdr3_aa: CAWSVRGKLFF

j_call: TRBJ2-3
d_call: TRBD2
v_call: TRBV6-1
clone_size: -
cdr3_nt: TGTGCCAGCAGTGAAGCGTCTAGCGGAAGTCTCACAGATACGCAGTATTTT
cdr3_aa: CASSEASSGSLTDTQYF

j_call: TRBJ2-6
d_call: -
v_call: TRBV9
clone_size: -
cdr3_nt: TGTGCCAGCAGCCCCCACTTGTCCGGGGCCAACGTCCTGACTTTC
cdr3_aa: CASSPHLSGANVLTF

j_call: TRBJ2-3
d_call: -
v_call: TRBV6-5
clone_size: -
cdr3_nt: TGTGCCAGCAGTTACGAGGGTCGGGGCACAGATACGCAGTATTTT
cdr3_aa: CASSYEGRGTDTQYF

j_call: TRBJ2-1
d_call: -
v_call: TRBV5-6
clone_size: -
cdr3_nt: TGTGCCAGCAGCTTGGGACTGGGGCAGTTCTTC
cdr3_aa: CASSLGLGQFF

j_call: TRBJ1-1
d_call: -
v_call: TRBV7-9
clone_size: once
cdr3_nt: TGTGCCAGCAGCCCCAGGGGTAATAATGAAGCTTTCTTT
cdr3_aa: CASSPRGNNEAFF

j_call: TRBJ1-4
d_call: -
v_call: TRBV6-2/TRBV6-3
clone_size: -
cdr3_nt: TGTGCCAGCAGTAAGAGTGGGGCAACTAATGAAAAACTGTTTTTT
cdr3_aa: CASSKSGATNEKLFF

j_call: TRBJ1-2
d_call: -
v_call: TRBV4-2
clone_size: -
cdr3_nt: TGTGCCAGCAGCCAAGAAGTTTCAGCAGCTCTCTATGGCTACACCTTC
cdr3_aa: CASSQEVSAALYGYTF

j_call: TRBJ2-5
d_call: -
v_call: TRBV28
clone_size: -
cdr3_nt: TGTGCCAGCAGTTTAGGGGGTCCGCCCGAGACCCAGTACTTC
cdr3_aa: CASSLGGPPETQYF

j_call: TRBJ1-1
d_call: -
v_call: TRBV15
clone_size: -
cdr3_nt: TGTGCCACCAGCAGAGGAAAGGGGAACACTGAAGCTTTCTTT
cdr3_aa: CATSRGKGNTEAFF

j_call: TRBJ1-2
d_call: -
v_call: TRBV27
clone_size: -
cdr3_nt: TGTGCCAGCGGGTCCTCGGGCAGGACTAACTATGGCTACACCTTC
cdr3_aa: CASGSSGRTNYGYTF

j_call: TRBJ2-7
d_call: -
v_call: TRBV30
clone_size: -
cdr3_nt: TGTGCCTGGAGTGGGGACGGGGTATACGAGCAGTACTTC
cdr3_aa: CAWSGDGVYEQYF

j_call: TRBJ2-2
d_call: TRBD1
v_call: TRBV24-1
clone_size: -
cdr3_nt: TGTGCCACCAGTGATATCGGGACAGTTGACACCGGGGAGCTGTTTTTT
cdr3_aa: CATSDIGTVDTGELFF

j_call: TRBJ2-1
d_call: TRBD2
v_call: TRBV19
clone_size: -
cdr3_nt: TGTGCCAGTAGTATGGGGACTAGGTACAATGAGCAGTTCTTC
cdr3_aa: CASSMGTRYNEQFF

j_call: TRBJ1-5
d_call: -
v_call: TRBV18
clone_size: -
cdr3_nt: TGTGCCAGCTCACCAACCTATAATAGCAATCAGCCCCAGCATTTT
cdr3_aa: CASSPTYNSNQPQHF

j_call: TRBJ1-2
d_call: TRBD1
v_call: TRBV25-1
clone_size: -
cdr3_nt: TGTGCCAGCAGTGACCCTCGACAGGGGCGGGACTATGGCTACACCTTC
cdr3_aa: CASSDPRQGRDYGYTF

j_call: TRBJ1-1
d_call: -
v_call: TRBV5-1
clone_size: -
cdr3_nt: TGCGCCAGCAGATCTCAGGGTAACACTGAAGCTTTCTTT
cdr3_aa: CASRSQGNTEAFF

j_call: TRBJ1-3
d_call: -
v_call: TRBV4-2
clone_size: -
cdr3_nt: TGTGCCAGCAGCCAAAAACTGGGAAGCTCTGGAAACACCATATATTTT
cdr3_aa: CASSQKLGSSGNTIYF

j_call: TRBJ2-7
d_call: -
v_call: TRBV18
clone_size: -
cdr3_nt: TGTGCCAGCTCACCTCGGGGAACAGCATTTAGCTCCTACGAGCAGTACTTC
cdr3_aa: CASSPRGTAFSSYEQYF

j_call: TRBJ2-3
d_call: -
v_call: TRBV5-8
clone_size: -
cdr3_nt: TGTGCCAGCAGCTTTCATGGGCAGGGTCGTACAGATACGCAGTATTTT
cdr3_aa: CASSFHGQGRTDTQYF

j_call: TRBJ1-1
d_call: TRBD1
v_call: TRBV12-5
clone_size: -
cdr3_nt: TGTGCTAGTGGTTTGGTGGCCGGGACAGGGAACACTGAAGCTTTCTTT
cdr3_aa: CASGLVAGTGNTEAFF

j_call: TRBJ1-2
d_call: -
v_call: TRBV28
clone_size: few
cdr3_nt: TGTGCCAGCAGTACCCTCCTACCGACGGGCTACACCTTC
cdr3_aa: CASSTLLPTGYTF

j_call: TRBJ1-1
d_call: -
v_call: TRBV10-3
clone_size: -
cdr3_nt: TGTGCCATCAGTGGAGCCCAGGGCAGGGGCACTGAAGCTTTCTTT
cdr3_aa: CAISGAQGRGTEAFF

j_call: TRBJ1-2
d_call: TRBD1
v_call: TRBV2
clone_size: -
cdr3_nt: TGTGCCAGCACCGGGACAGTGGTCGGTGGCTACACCTTC
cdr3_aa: CASTGTVVGGYTF

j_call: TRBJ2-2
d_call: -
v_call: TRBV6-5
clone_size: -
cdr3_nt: TGTGCCGTCCGACTAGGGGGCCGGGAGCTGTTTTTT
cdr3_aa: CAVRLGGRELFF

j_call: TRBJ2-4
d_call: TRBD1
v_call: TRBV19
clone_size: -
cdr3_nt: TGTGCCAGTAGCAGGGACAGAGGGTCTACCAAAAACATTCAGTACTTC
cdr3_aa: CASSRDRGSTKNIQYF

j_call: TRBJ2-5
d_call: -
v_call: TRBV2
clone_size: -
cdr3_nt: TGTGCCAGCCCCGGGGAACGGGGGCGTAGGGAGACCCAGTACTTC
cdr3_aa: CASPGERGRRETQYF

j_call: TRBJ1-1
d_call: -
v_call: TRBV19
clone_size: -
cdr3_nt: TGTGCCAGTAGATGGGGGCGGGGCGGGATGAACACTGAAGCTTTCTTT
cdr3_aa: CASRWGRGGMNTEAFF

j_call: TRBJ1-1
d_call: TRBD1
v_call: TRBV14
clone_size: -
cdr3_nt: TGTGCCAGCAGCCTTCGGGACAGCCCTAACACTGAAGCTTTCTTT
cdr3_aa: CASSLRDSPNTEAFF

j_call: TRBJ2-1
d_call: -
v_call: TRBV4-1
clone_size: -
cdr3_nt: TGCGCCAGCAGCCAAGTTGACCTAATCTCCTACAATGAGCAGTTCTTC
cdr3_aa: CASSQVDLISYNEQFF

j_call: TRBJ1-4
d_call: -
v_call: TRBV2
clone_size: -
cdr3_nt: TGTGCCAGCATGGGGGGACTTCGTGAAAAACTGTTTTTT
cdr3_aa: CASMGGLREKLFF

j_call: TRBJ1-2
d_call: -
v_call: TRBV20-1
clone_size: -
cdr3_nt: TGCAGTGCTAGTTCTACAGCTAACTATGGCTACACCTTC
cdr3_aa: CSASSTANYGYTF

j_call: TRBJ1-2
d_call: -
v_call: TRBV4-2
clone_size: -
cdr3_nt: TGTGCCAGCAGTCCCCTTTCGACCGGGAGCTATGGCTACACCTTC
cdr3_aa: CASSPLSTGSYGYTF

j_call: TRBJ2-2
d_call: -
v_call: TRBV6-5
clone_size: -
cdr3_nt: TGTGCCAGCCTAATCCAGGTGAACACCGGGGAGCTGTTTTTT
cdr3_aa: CASLIQVNTGELFF

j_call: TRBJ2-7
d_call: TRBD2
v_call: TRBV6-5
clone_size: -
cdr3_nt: TGTGCCAGCAGGGCTAGCGGGATGGAGCAGTACTTC
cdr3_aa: CASRASGMEQYF

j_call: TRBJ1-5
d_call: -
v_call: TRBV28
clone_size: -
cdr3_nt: TGTGCCAGCAGTTTATCTCATCAGCCCCAGCATTTT
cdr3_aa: CASSLSHQPQHF

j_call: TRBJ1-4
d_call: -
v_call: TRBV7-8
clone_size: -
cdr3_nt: TGTGCCAGCAGCGCACAGGGTAGCGGAGACGGTGAAAAACTGTTTTTT
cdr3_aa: CASSAQGSGDGEKLFF

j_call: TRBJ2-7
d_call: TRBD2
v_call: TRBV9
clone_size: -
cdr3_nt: TGTGCCAGCAGCGTAAGCACTAGCGGGAGATCGGGCTCCTACGAGCAGTACTTC
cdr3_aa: CASSVSTSGRSGSYEQYF

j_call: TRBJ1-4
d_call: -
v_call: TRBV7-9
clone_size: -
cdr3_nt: TGTGCCAGCAGCTACTCAAATGAAAAACTGTTTTTT
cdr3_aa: CASSYSNEKLFF

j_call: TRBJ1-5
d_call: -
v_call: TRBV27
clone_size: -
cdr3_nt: TGTGCCAGCAGTTTACATGGAGGTGGCAATCAGCCCCAGCATTTT
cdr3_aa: CASSLHGGGNQPQHF